This T cell receptor (beta chain) was identified during a study of blood T cell repertoires in COVID-19 (dated by TCRdb to 2018 to 2021). For the study in its entirety: The collaborator samples originated in the United States, Italy and Spain and spanned the acute and convalescent phases of COVID-19. Deeply sampled blood TCRbeta repertoires from subjects exposed to, actively infected with, or recovered from COVID-19 were included in the dataset. A de-identified subject ID, COVID-19 status, age in years and sex were almost always included in the sample metadata. A freely available public database, intended as a resource for researchers studying the immune response to SARS-CoV-2, is where the repertoires were released. Where available, HLA class I and class II types were obtained from metadata supplied by the sample provider rather than from assay-based typing. The samples were drawn from the first 160 participants of the ongoing ImmuneRACE study and from more than 1,000 subjects provided by 6 global collaborators. The material from the prospective study consisted of cDNA or gDNA derived from T cells, B-cell-depleted T cells, or PBMCs.

One collaborating source in Seattle enrolled patients while the patients were actively infected and followed the patients over time throughout the course of disease. The collaborating institutions used their own protocols to collect whole blood in K2EDTA tubes. For TCRbeta analysis, collaborators shipped samples in one of three forms: frozen whole blood, isolated PBMCs, or DNA extracted from either of those sample types. What the authors observed across the whole study: Clinical and demographic metadata were provided uncurated, with the amount varying by source and participant.

The immunoSEQ Assay, a bias-controlled multiplex PCR, was used to amplify TCRbeta CDR3 regions from genomic DNA. Under the source paper's analysis protocol: Within the assay, amplification of reference gene primers was used to estimate how many nucleated cells each sample contained. Sequence reads were collapsed and filtered to measure the absolute abundance of every unique TCRbeta CDR3 rearrangement. For each sample, productive Simpson clonality was calculated as the square root of Simpson's diversity index across productive rearrangements. Held by TCRdb, this immuneACCESS table contains in-frame sequences only and omits some clones. Under half of the omission traces to an unresolved V gene where checked; the cause of the rest is unknown. V and J calls and clone size are those listed in that table; D and trimming were worked out from the DNA. This sample has roughly 52,000 clones in its table, and approximately 80% of those were observed once. Around a tenth of the sample belongs to the ten largest clones.

This clone was found a few times. Which antigen it targets is not known. There are no base qualities to consult, and no much larger clone falls within one base. The germline V gene yields SGHVS for CDR1 and FQNEAQ for CDR2. V drops 2 bases and J drops 2 bases, leaving 9 bases in between. The CDR3 measures 14 amino acids from cysteine to phenylalanine. Only the CDR3 DNA stays, 42 bases, in frame from base 1. Specimen: peripheral blood. The source of this sequence is a man older than 75 with COVID-19, enrolled during active disease. Recombination linked TRBV7-8 to TRBJ1-2; no D gene call is confident. The nucleotide sequence is given as TGTGCCAGCAGCTTAAGTCAACAGAACTATGGCTACACCTTC. Translated, this gives CASSLSQQNYGYTF.